Listed below are T cell receptor beta chains from one sample, sequenced in a study of T cells in Graves' hyperthyroidism and ophthalmopathy. TCRdb re-analysed the multiplex PCR reads in MiXCR, keeping a single row per CDR3 protein. The repertoire holds around 660,000 distinct CDR3 sequences, with 40% to 55% as singletons. The sequencing input was peripheral blood or thyroid tissue (not recorded which). The source is an adult man with Graves' disease, either hyperthyroidism or ophthalmopathy (not recorded which). CDR3s include the opening cysteine and the closing phenylalanine or tryptophan. D genes are given only for firm matches. Clone size is shown for a subset of rows, as once, few, many or a class of expanded clone.

CDR3nt,CDR3aa,d_gene,v_gene,len,j_gene,abundance
TGTGCCAGCAGTGTGAATGGGTTCGAGCAGTACTTC,CASSVNGFEQYF,-,TRBV2,12,TRBJ2-7,once
TGTGCCAGCGGCCGCGGCAGGGAACCCTACGAGCAGTACTTC,CASGRGREPYEQYF,-,TRBV7-8,14,TRBJ2-7,-
TGCAGCGTTGCCCCTACGGGGATAGAGACCCAGTACTTC,CSVAPTGIETQYF,-,TRBV29-1,13,TRBJ2-5,-
TGCAGCGTTGCGCGGGACACTGAAGCTTTCTTT,CSVARDTEAFF,-,TRBV29-1,11,TRBJ1-1,-
TGTGCCAGCAGCAAAAAGCCTGTTTTGGGGGATCAGCCCCAGCATTTT,CASSKKPVLGDQPQHF,-,TRBV13,16,TRBJ1-5,-
TGCAGTGCTAGGATCGGCCTAGCGGCCTACGAGCAGTACTTC,CSARIGLAAYEQYF,TRBD2,TRBV20-1,14,TRBJ2-7,-
TGCGCCAGCAGGGACAGCCTTAAACTGAACACTGAAGCTTTCTTT,CASRDSLKLNTEAFF,-,TRBV5-1,15,TRBJ1-1,-
TGTGCCAGCAGCTTAGGGGGGCAACCATACGAGCAGTACTTC,CASSLGGQPYEQYF,-,TRBV7-8,14,TRBJ2-7,few
TGCAGTGCTAGGCGTAGGGGGTCCGCCTACGAGCAGTACTTC,CSARRRGSAYEQYF,-,TRBV20-1,14,TRBJ2-7,-
TGTGCCTGGAGTGAAAGTAGCAATCAGCCCCAGCATTTT,CAWSESSNQPQHF,-,TRBV19,13,TRBJ1-5,-
TGTGCCAGCGGACCGGGACAGGGAAGTGGGGCCAACGTCCTGACTTTC,CASGPGQGSGANVLTF,TRBD1,TRBV7-3,16,TRBJ2-6,many
TGTGCCAGCAGCCAAGAAGCAGGGACTAGGGGGGGGGAGACCCAGTACTTC,CASSQEAGTRGGETQYF,TRBD2,TRBV6-1,17,TRBJ2-5,-
TGTGCCAGCAGAACGGACAGGCCGGCCTACGAGCAGTACTTC,CASRTDRPAYEQYF,TRBD1,TRBV6-5,14,TRBJ2-7,-
TGTGCCAGCAGCGCGATACAGGGGTACGAGCAGTACTTC,CASSAIQGYEQYF,TRBD1,TRBV7-8,13,TRBJ2-7,-
TGTGCCAGCAGCCCCCAGGGGGCGGGCTCACCTCGGTACACTGAAGCTTTCTTT,CASSPQGAGSPRYTEAFF,TRBD1,TRBV7-8,18,TRBJ1-1,-
TGTGCCAGCAGCTTAGATGGCACGGGAAACACCATATATTTT,CASSLDGTGNTIYF,-,TRBV7-2,14,TRBJ1-3,many
TGCAGTGCTAGAGCTTACACGGCCTATGGCTACACCTTC,CSARAYTAYGYTF,-,TRBV20-1,13,TRBJ1-2,-
TGTGCCAGCTCACCGCCGGCGGTCCAAGAGACCCAGTACTTC,CASSPPAVQETQYF,-,TRBV9,14,TRBJ2-5,-
TGCGCCAGCAGAAGACAGGGTCCCACTGAAGCTTTCTTT,CASRRQGPTEAFF,TRBD1,TRBV5-1,13,TRBJ1-1,-
TGTGCCAGCGGGGGCCCGGCGGAGACCCAGTACTTC,CASGGPAETQYF,-,TRBV19,12,TRBJ2-5,few
TGCAGCGTAGAGACACTGATGAACACTGAAGCTTTCTTT,CSVETLMNTEAFF,-,TRBV29-1,13,TRBJ1-1,many
TGTGCCAGCAGCACCTCCTCAGGGTTGTTAGAGACCCAGTACTTC,CASSTSSGLLETQYF,-,TRBV12-3/TRBV12-4,15,TRBJ2-5,-
TGCAGCGTTGAAGCGGGCCTAGGGTTTGATGGCTACACCTTC,CSVEAGLGFDGYTF,-,TRBV29-1,14,TRBJ1-2,-
TGCGCCAGCAGAGGAGGTGATAGGGCGGCTGCTAATTCACCCCTCCACTTT,CASRGGDRAAANSPLHF,-,TRBV10-2,17,TRBJ1-6,many
TGTGCCAGCACCCCCGACAGGGACTCCTACGAGCAGTACTTC,CASTPDRDSYEQYF,TRBD1,TRBV11-1,14,TRBJ2-7,-
TGTGCCAGCAGTTACTCGGGGGGGCAGTATAATTCACCCCTCCACTTT,CASSYSGGQYNSPLHF,-,TRBV6-5,16,TRBJ1-6,once
TGTGCCAGCAGCCAAGCTCGGGCCGTGGGGGAGACCCAGTACTTC,CASSQARAVGETQYF,-,TRBV7-3,15,TRBJ2-5,-
TGTGCCAGCAGTAAGCCCGGGGGGGGGCCCGAGCAGTACTTC,CASSKPGGGPEQYF,TRBD2,TRBV2,14,TRBJ2-7,-
TGTGCCAGCAAGATGGTTGCGGGGAGGGGTGAAAAACTGTTTTTT,CASKMVAGRGEKLFF,-,TRBV2,15,TRBJ1-4,-
TGTGCCAGCAGCTCCTCTGGGGGAAAAGGGGGGCAGCCCCAGCATTTT,CASSSSGGKGGQPQHF,-,TRBV7-8,16,TRBJ1-5,many
TGTGCCAGCAGTGCATCCGGGACAAACCCCTACGAGCAGTACTTC,CASSASGTNPYEQYF,-,TRBV2,15,TRBJ2-7,once
TGTGCCAGCAGCTTAGACATAAGCCTCTTTCTCAGAGGCTACGAGCAGTACTTC,CASSLDISLFLRGYEQYF,-,TRBV11-2,18,TRBJ2-7,-
TGTGCCAGCATTACCGACGGGAACTATGGCTACACCTTC,CASITDGNYGYTF,-,TRBV2,13,TRBJ1-2,many
TGTGCTAGCAGCTTAGGGGATCGCTACGAGCAGTACTTC,CASSLGDRYEQYF,-,TRBV7-7,13,TRBJ2-7,many
TGTGCCAGCAGATTCGGGACAGGGGCTTCACCCCTCCACTTT,CASRFGTGASPLHF,TRBD1,TRBV7-9,14,TRBJ1-6,many